This T cell receptor (beta chain) was identified in a study of regulatory T cells in long-lasting Graves disease. CDR3-region Arm-PCR and iRepertoire HTBI primers produced the TCR beta libraries. TCRdb re-analysed the multiplex PCR reads in MiXCR, keeping a single row per CDR3 protein. The data contain about 330,000 distinct CDR3 sequences, about 16% of them singletons. The time point denotes: newly diagnosed GD, antithyroid drugs for less than 3 months. Extracted PBMC RNA gave rise to the TCR library. Germline loops: CDR1 MNHNS, CDR2 SASEGT. The length of the CDR3 is 14 residues. V lost 6 bases, J lost 3 bases, and 3 bases stayed unmatched. The table lists this clonotype with many counts. The data were also submitted as part of a second study, on T cells in Graves' hyperthyroidism and ophthalmopathy. That source notes: Blood also held most thyroid clonotypes expanded beyond 0.001.

This TCR derives from a woman aged 18-35 years with Graves disease. The input for sequencing was peripheral blood mononuclear cells (PBMCs), taken at new diagnosis, from a patient treated with antithyroid drugs. The V call is TRBV6-1, the J call TRBJ2-3, with 10 bases lining up with TRBD2. The CDR3, as DNA: TGTGCCAGCAGATCTAGCGGGGGTACAGATACGCAGTATTTT. Amino acids: CASRSSGGTDTQYF.